A single sample gave rise to the 8 T cell receptor beta chains below, sequenced in a study of T cell changes during pregnancy in multiple sclerosis (dated by TCRdb to between 2019 and 2020). The library was prepared using the immunoSEQ multiplex PCR assay. The clones in this table, taken by TCRdb from immuneACCESS, are in-frame only. Not every clone is retained; where verified, under half of the shortfall comes from an unresolved V gene, and the cause of the rest is unknown. The sample has around 40,000 clones on record, roughly 89% of them singletons. The ten largest clones add up to about 6.3% of the sample. This specimen was CD8+ T cells from peripheral blood mononuclear cells, taken in the second trimester of pregnancy. The receptors here all came from a female donor with multiple sclerosis, enrolled in a pregnancy study.

The chain couples TRBV5-4 to TRBJ2-3; 12 bases align to TRBD2. Germline V gives CDR1 SGHNT, CDR2 YYREEE (reference sequence). The trim removed 4 bases at V and 2 bases at J, leaving 14 bases unmatched. CDR3 length equals 19 residues. CDR3 in amino acids: CASSPEIGGLAGITDTQYF. The CDR3 nucleotides read TGTGCCAGCAGCCCCGAGATTGGTGGACTAGCGGGGATCACAGATACGCAGTATTTT.

The V and J genes are TRBV19 and TRBJ1-6; possibly TRBD1 for D (6 bases). The CDR3 extends over 15 amino acids. Deletions cut 2 bases from V and 9 bases from J, with 14 bases between. Germline CDR1 LNHDA, CDR2 SQIVND (reference sequence). For the CDR3, the DNA is TGTGCCAGTAGTATATTGGACAGCGAGACTTCACCCCTCCACTTT. As protein: CASSILDSETSPLHF.

CDR3 amino acids: CASSLRVTENSGELFF. The CDR3 region has the DNA TGTGCCAGCAGCTTACGGGTCACGGAAAATTCCGGGGAGCTGTTTTTT. The chain carries TRBV7-7 and TRBJ2-2; D is unclear. Trimming shortened V by 2 bases and J by 6 bases, and 16 bases separated the two germline ends. The CDR3 covers 16 residues. Germline V gene sequence: CDR1 SSHAT, CDR2 FNYEAQ (reference sequence).

The chain is built from TRBV5-6 and TRBJ1-1; D unresolved. Germline V gene sequence: CDR1 SGHDT, CDR2 YYEEEE. This CDR3 has 16 amino acids. Trimming shortened V by 4 bases and J by 7 bases, and 23 bases separated the two germline ends. DNA for the CDR3: TGTGCCAGCAGCCGAAAGGCCACGCCGGGATTGAATGAAGCTTTCTTT. Its protein product is CASSRKATPGLNEAFF.

The chain couples TRBV6-1 to TRBJ1-2; weak D call: TRBD1 (6 bases). Trimming removed 4 bases at V and 4 bases at J, with 16 bases between. There are 15 residues in the CDR3. Germline assignment: CDR1 MNHNS and CDR2 SASEGT. In DNA form, the CDR3 reads TGTGCCAGCAGTGCAGACAGGTGGACTGGCTATGGCTACACCTTC. The encoded protein is CASSADRWTGYGYTF.

V gene TRBV4-2 combines with J gene TRBJ2-1; 14 bases agree with TRBD2. Germline lookup yields CDR1 LGHNA and CDR2 YNFKEQ. V gave up 4 bases and J gave up 8 bases; unmatched junction bases: 10. This CDR3 has 17 residues. The CDR3 protein is CASSPGVGLAGVDEQFF. The CDR3 DNA sequence: TGTGCCAGCAGCCCAGGGGTGGGACTAGCGGGAGTGGATGAGCAGTTCTTC.

The V call is TRBV19, the J call TRBJ1-1; possible D gene TRBD1, 6 bases. This CDR3 region has 16 residues. The germline gives CDR1 LNHDA, CDR2 SQIVND (reference sequence). With 8 bases removed from V and 3 bases from J, the gap between germline ends came to 22 bases. CDR3 sequence reads: CASRLGDKAVYTEAFF. In nucleotides, the CDR3 is TGTGCCAGTCGATTAGGGGACAAGGCGGTGTACACTGAAGCTTTCTTT.

CDR3 loop: CSAMDRGGYGYTF. The DNA for the CDR3 is TGCAGCGCCATGGACAGGGGCGGGTATGGCTACACCTTC. The V call is TRBV29-1, the J call TRBJ1-2; the match to TRBD1 covers 9 bases. Germline CDR1 SQVTM, CDR2 ANQGSEA. Trimming at V came to 7 bases and at J to 5 bases, leaving 8 bases not matched to a gene. CDR3 length: 13 amino acids.